This TCR beta chain was sequenced during a study of control samples from healthy donors and cancer patients. From germline, CDR1 is SQVTM and CDR2 ANQGSEA. The CDR3 spans 13 residues. Trimming took off 4 bases at V and 7 bases at J, with 11 bases between the two ends. Sequenced by immunoSEQ multiplex PCR; TCRdb stores in-frame clones only, minus some. The data show about 180,000 clones, more than 90% seen once. The sequence came from a man aged 30 to 45 in good health. This chain links TRBV29-1 with TRBJ1-6; D perhaps matches TRBD1 (6 bases). The specimen sequenced was blood. As DNA, the CDR3 is TGCAGCGTTGGTCAGGGGAACAATTCACCCCTCCACTTT. It translates to CSVGQGNNSPLHF.